This TCR beta chain was retrieved from a study of control samples from healthy donors and cancer patients. Sequenced by immunoSEQ multiplex PCR; TCRdb stores in-frame clones only, minus some. Here the sample spans fewer than 100,000 clones, over 75% being singletons. Sequenced sample: blood. This receptor was identified in a woman aged 45-60 years in good health.

CDR3 nucleotide sequence: TGTGCCAGCTCCGCGGGGACAGGGAACACTGAAGCTTTCTTT. Translating it yields CASSAGTGNTEAFF. This rearrangement joins TRBV18 to TRBJ1-1, with 8 bases identical to TRBD1. Germline V gives CDR1 KGHSH, CDR2 LQKENI. The CDR3 sequence is 14 residues long. Trimming cost V 6 bases and J 1 base; bases outside gene matches: 4.